What follows are 27 T cell receptor beta chains derived from one specimen sequenced in a study of T-cell memory formation after mild COVID-19. TCRdb reprocessed the 5' RACE reads via MiXCR and lists one record per CDR3 protein. The repertoire consists of roughly 150,000 distinct CDR3 sequences, with about 14% occurring once and the leading ten covering about 30%. The source material was PBMCs or a T cell subset sorted from them (not recorded which). The receptors derive from an adult woman who had mild COVID-19 (a few samples of this study predate the infection). Cell type and time point are not known.

This clonotype was recorded at least ten times. V usage is TRBV3-1 and J usage is TRBJ2-7, with TRBD2 identical over 8 bases. J lost 6 bases, V lost 4 bases, and 8 bases had no gene match. The CDR3 length is 14 residues. The V gene's germline CDR1 is LGHDT and CDR2 YNNKEL (reference sequence). The CDR3 bases are TGTGCCAGCAGCCTAACGGGACTAGGAGGCGAGCAGTACTTC. This translates into CASSLTGLGGEQYF.

The genes are TRBV5-4 and TRBJ2-7; perhaps TRBD2 as D (5 bases). With 0 bases removed from V and 4 bases from J, the gap between germline ends came to 11 bases. The CDR3 length is 14 residues. Germline V gene data show CDR1 as SGHNT and CDR2 as YYREEE (reference sequence). The CDR3 reads CASSLEGGVYEQYF. The CDR3 DNA sequence: TGTGCCAGCAGCTTGGAAGGAGGAGTGTACGAGCAGTACTTC.

The J gene is TRBJ2-1, the V gene TRBV15; TRBD2 matches at 8 bases. CDR1 and CDR2 from the germline V gene are LNHNV and YYDKDF (reference sequence). The CDR3 is made up of 15 amino acids. The V segment lost 5 bases and the J segment 5 bases; nucleotides outside the gene matches: 8. CDR3: CATSPEIAGHNEQFF. The CDR3 DNA reads TGTGCCACCAGCCCCGAGATAGCGGGGCACAATGAGCAGTTCTTC.

V is TRBV7-2 and J is TRBJ2-7; D call uncertain. CDR3 length: 13 residues. V lost 2 bases to trimming and J lost 2 bases, with 7 bases between them. Germline V CDR1 and CDR2: SGHTA, FQGNSA. Here the CDR3 reads CASSLSEPYEQYF. DNA of the CDR3: TGTGCCAGCAGCTTAAGCGAACCCTACGAGCAGTACTTC.

This clonotype was detected a few times. At one boundary the junction diverges from the germline segment, which might be a read error. The V and J genes are TRBV10-3 and TRBJ2-7; a possible D gene is TRBD2 (5 bases). Looked up from germline, CDR1 is ENHRY and CDR2 is SYGVKD. CDR3 size: 11 residues. CDR3 loop: CAISLSGERLF. In nucleotides, the CDR3 is TGTGCCATCAGCCTAAGCGGAGAGAGGCTCTTC.

The chain combines TRBV29-1 with TRBJ2-2; 10 bases agree with TRBD2. Germline V gene data show CDR1 as SQVTM and CDR2 as ANQGSEA. Unmatched junction bases numbered 6, after V lost 4 bases and J lost 7 bases. This CDR3 is built from 14 residues. The CDR3 nucleotides are TGCAGCGTTGGCCTAGCGGGAGAGGTCGGGGAGCTGTTTTTT. Its protein product is CSVGLAGEVGELFF.

This clonotype was detected many times. The chain has TRBV15 and TRBJ2-7; the D gene is possibly TRBD1 (5 bases). Germline CDR1 and CDR2: LNHNV and YYDKDF (reference sequence). The CDR3 extends over 15 amino acids. Trimming took off 1 base at V and 3 bases at J, with 13 bases between the two ends. The CDR3 spells CATSRGGEGDYEQYF. CDR3 DNA: TGTGCCACCAGCAGAGGGGGCGAAGGGGACTACGAGCAGTACTTC.

The chain links TRBV20-1 to TRBJ2-1; TRBD2 matches 9 bases. CDR1 and CDR2 (germline): DFQATT, SNEGSKA (reference sequence). The ends lost 0 bases at V and 4 bases at J; junction bases unmatched: 10. The CDR3 consists of 17 residues. The CDR3 DNA sequence: TGCAGTGCTAGAGAGGTTCCCTCTAGCGGGGCTTACAATGAGCAGTTCTTC. Protein product: CSAREVPSSGAYNEQFF.

This clonotype showed up many times. The chain carries TRBV7-2 and TRBJ2-3; TRBD1 agrees at 7 bases. The ends lost 5 bases at V and 0 bases at J; junction bases unmatched: 17. The germline gives CDR1 SGHTA, CDR2 FQGNSA. The CDR3 covers 19 residues. The chain's CDR3 is CASSPTDRPFVRSTDTQYF. The DNA for the CDR3 is TGTGCCAGCAGCCCTACGGACAGGCCTTTCGTTAGAAGCACAGATACGCAGTATTTT.

This clonotype was observed a few times. This sequence joins TRBV4-1 and TRBJ2-6; D gene ambiguous. The CDR3 covers 16 residues. Germline V CDR1 and CDR2: MGHRA, YSYEKL. V gave up 0 bases and J gave up 3 bases, with 9 bases separating them. The CDR3 reads CASSQDVGFGANVLTF. In DNA, the CDR3 is TGCGCCAGCAGCCAAGATGTTGGGTTTGGGGCCAACGTCCTGACTTTC.

The rearrangement links TRBV4-1 to TRBJ2-1; 10 nucleotides match TRBD2. The CDR3 is 16 residues long. Germline V gene sequence: CDR1 MGHRA, CDR2 YSYEKL. V lost 3 bases, J lost 3 bases, and 5 bases stayed unmatched. CDR3 coding DNA: TGCGCCAGCAGCCAGGAAGGGACTAGCGACTACAATGAGCAGTTCTTC. It translates to CASSQEGTSDYNEQFF.

This clonotype has a count of ten or more. The chain employs TRBV12-3 or TRBV12-4 and TRBJ2-2; D is perhaps TRBD2 (5 bases). V was trimmed by 6 bases and J by 8 bases, leaving 19 bases between them. The CDR3 extends over 15 amino acids. CDR3 DNA: TGTGCCAGCAGCGAAGTGGAGGACCCCACAGGGGAGCTGTTTTTT. It is translated as CASSEVEDPTGELFF.

This clonotype was observed a few times. This chain links TRBV4-2 with TRBJ2-1, with 10 bases identical to TRBD2. The V segment lost 0 bases and the J segment 9 bases; nucleotides outside the gene matches: 11. This CDR3 has 17 residues. The germline V gene encodes CDR1 LGHNA and CDR2 YNFKEQ. CDR3 nucleotides: TGTGCCAGCAGCCAAGAAACGCTAGCGGGAGTGGTTTGTGAGCAGTTCTTC. Protein: CASSQETLAGVVCEQFF.

In its sample, this clonotype was seen many times. The rearrangement joins TRBV5-1 to TRBJ2-7; no firm D call. The germline CDR1 and CDR2 sequences are SGHRS and YFSETQ. Trimming removed 0 bases at V and 2 bases at J, with 18 bases between. This CDR3 has 17 residues. In nucleotides, the CDR3 is TGCGCCAGCAGCTTGGCCAGGTCTCCCGTCTGGGCCTACGAGCAGTACTTC. Amino acid sequence: CASSLARSPVWAYEQYF.

J is TRBJ1-2 and V is TRBV27; maybe TRBD1 (6 bases). The germline V and J ends were trimmed by 6 bases and 2 bases, with 13 bases remaining between them. The CDR3 contains 14 residues. Germline V gene data show CDR1 as MNHEY and CDR2 as SMNVEV (reference sequence). The CDR3 bases are TGTGCCAGCAGCCCCACAGGGCGGAACTATGGCTACACCTTC. Translating gives CASSPTGRNYGYTF.

The CDR3 is CASSQIGRNEQFF. The CDR3 bases are TGCGCCAGCAGCCAAATCGGTCGCAATGAGCAGTTCTTC. The chain is built from TRBV4-1 and TRBJ2-1; D remains unclear. Trimming took off 2 bases at V and 6 bases at J, with 8 bases between the two ends. Germline lookup yields CDR1 MGHRA and CDR2 YSYEKL. There are 13 residues in the CDR3.

The chain uses TRBV4-1 and TRBJ1-1; the D is unclear. There are 15 residues in the CDR3. CDR1 and CDR2 from the germline V gene are MGHRA and YSYEKL. Trimming cost V 4 bases and J 4 bases, with 16 bases left between them. The CDR3: CASSPAEWGITEAFF. Written as DNA, the CDR3 is TGCGCCAGCAGCCCAGCGGAATGGGGAATCACTGAAGCTTTCTTT.

V usage is TRBV2 and J usage is TRBJ1-5, with a possible D match to TRBD1 (5 bases). The length of the CDR3 is 15 residues. CDR1 and CDR2 from the germline V gene are SNHLY and FYNNEI. V lost 0 bases and J lost 6, with 12 bases in between. CDR3 nucleotides: TGTGCCAGCAGTGAAGCGCTGGGGGGGTCTCAGCCCCAGCATTTT. It translates to CASSEALGGSQPQHF. Drawing the rest from reference TRBV2 and TRBJ1-5, the complete variable domain is EPEVTQTPSHQVTQMGQEVILRCVPISNHLYFYWYRQILGQKVEFLVSFYNNEISEKSEIFDDQFSVERPDGSNFTLKIRSTKLEDSAMYFCASSEALGGSQPQHFGDGTRLSIL.

The rearrangement uses TRBV7-9 and TRBJ2-2; D is perhaps TRBD1 (6 bases). The CDR3 sequence is 15 residues long. Per germline, CDR1 SEHNR and CDR2 FQNEAQ (reference sequence). The V end was cut by 5 bases, the J end by 6 bases, with 16 bases between. The chain's CDR3 is CASSRWDIQSGELFF. CDR3 nucleotide sequence: TGTGCCAGCAGCAGATGGGACATCCAGTCCGGGGAGCTGTTTTTT.

The V gene is TRBV12-3 or TRBV12-4, the J gene TRBJ2-1; TRBD1 might be the D (6 bases). V was pared by 7 bases and J by 0 bases, with 13 bases between. The CDR3 spans 15 residues. CDR3 sequence: CASTNGQNSYNEQFF. CDR3 DNA: TGTGCCAGCACCAACGGACAGAACTCCTACAATGAGCAGTTCTTC.

The chain's CDR3 is CSARISVTGGSTGYGYTF. The DNA of the CDR3 is TGCAGTGCTAGAATATCAGTTACAGGGGGCAGTACTGGGTATGGCTACACCTTC. The chain is built from TRBV20-1 and TRBJ1-2, with 9 bases identical to TRBD1. The CDR3 spans 18 residues. Germline V gene sequence: CDR1 DFQATT, CDR2 SNEGSKA (reference sequence). J lost 5 bases, V lost 2 bases, and 18 bases had no gene match.

This clonotype was seen only a few times. The CDR3 region is CASSYRGTSYNEQFF. The CDR3 DNA is TGTGCCAGCAGTTACCGGGGTACCTCCTACAATGAGCAGTTCTTC. This chain links TRBV6-5 with TRBJ2-1; a weak D match, TRBD2 (5 bases). Trimming took 2 bases from V and 0 from J, leaving 8 bases between them. The CDR3 is made up of 15 amino acids. Germline V lookup: CDR1 MNHEY, CDR2 SVGAGI.

This clonotype turned up a few times. The V gene is TRBV2, the J gene TRBJ2-7; 12 positions agree with TRBD2. Germline V lookup: CDR1 SNHLY, CDR2 FYNNEI. The CDR3 loop spans 15 amino acids. With V trimmed by 7 bases and J by 0 bases, 4 bases remained unmatched. CDR3 sequence: CASKELAGGSYEQYF. CDR3 sequence (DNA): TGTGCCAGCAAAGAACTAGCGGGAGGCTCCTACGAGCAGTACTTC.

The rearrangement uses TRBV20-1 and TRBJ2-7; weak D call: TRBD1 (7 bases). From germline, CDR1 is DFQATT and CDR2 SNEGSKA (reference sequence). CDR3 length: 13 residues. CDR3 bases: TGCAGCCCGGGGGCAGGGGGCTCCTACGAGCAGTACTTC. Its translation is CSPGAGGSYEQYF.

This clonotype was seen only a few times. V gene TRBV27 combines with J gene TRBJ2-7, with unresolved D. The CDR3 length is 15 residues. Trimming removed 2 bases from V and 0 bases from J, with 11 bases in between. In germline, CDR1 is MNHEY, CDR2 SMNVEV (reference sequence). CDR3 region: CASSLSQVGSYEQYF. Here the CDR3 DNA reads TGTGCCAGCAGTTTAAGTCAGGTTGGCTCCTACGAGCAGTACTTC.

This chain uses TRBV20-1 with TRBJ2-7; 7 nucleotides agree with TRBD2. V shed 3 bases, J shed 6 bases, and the junction held 11 bases outside the gene matches. There are 14 residues in the CDR3. CDR1 is DFQATT, CDR2 SNEGSKA, per germline (reference sequence). CDR3 region: CSARDKPGGGEQYF. The CDR3 bases are TGCAGTGCTAGGGATAAACCTGGGGGGGGCGAGCAGTACTTC.

This clonotype was seen ten or more times. The V gene is TRBV12-3 or TRBV12-4, the J gene TRBJ2-7, with D tentatively TRBD1 (5 bases). The CDR3 has 14 amino acids. V dropped 1 base and J dropped 3 bases, with 10 bases sitting between them. The CDR3 loop is CASSLGGYRYEQYF. CDR3 coding DNA: TGTGCCAGCAGTTTAGGGGGCTATCGCTACGAGCAGTACTTC.